This T cell receptor beta chain emerged from a study of shared clonotypes between healthy human individuals (dated by TCRdb to 2020 to 2022). Regarding the study in general: The cohort comprised a couple of women and a few men aged 18 to 49 years. The study deeply sequenced blood TCR repertoires of about five healthy adults to estimate repertoire size and the extent of clonotype sharing between individuals. Leukapheresis yielded between about 0.9 and 9 billion PBMCs per donor. For each donor, CD4 naive and CD4 memory were each given three plates, CD8 naive was given two plates, and CD8 memory was given one plate. Different laboratories and diverse techniques were used to prepare libraries and sequence TCR repertoires, to increase sequencing depth and limit assay-specific biases. Beyond this particular receptor, the publication reports: Approximately 4.8% of naive CD4, 3.5% of naive CD8, around 2.3% of memory CD4, and approximately 0.39% of memory CD8 clonotypes were shared across a few donors. Rarefaction of sorted-subset datasets indicated incomplete sequencing despite the large sequencing depth. Higher generation probabilities were observed for clonotypes shared by all four sorted-subset donors than for non-shared clonotypes. The genetic and exposure-history diversity represented was limited by the small number of donors. Pairwise subsampling indicated that sequencing depth was expected to affect the degree of clonotype sharing among donors. Sampling was restricted to blood, and TCR repertoires in tissues likely differ from the TCR repertoires found in blood. Naive subsets generally had larger estimated clonotype richness than memory subsets.

Concerning this clone: The clone's antigen remains unknown. One base away there is no much larger clone; base qualities are not given. Other DNA sequences in this specimen translate into the identical CDR3.

TCR CDR3 regions were amplified from genomic DNA by multiplex PCR using the deep immunoSEQ assay. Genomic DNA extracted from each cell subset was distributed evenly over all wells of several immunoSEQ 96-well plates, and each plate served as one replicate. For sorted subsets, each replicate PCR was loaded with roughly 190 ng genomic DNA, equivalent to 30,000 or so T cell genomes. The purified libraries were quantified using a Qubit 3.0 fluorometer, sized with a Bioanalyzer 2100, and then quantified again using the KAPA Library Quantification kit. Every immunoSEQ 96-well plate was sequenced on a dedicated single-read 150-cycle Illumina NextSeq 550 flow cell. From the authors' description of their analysis: Because only junctional sequences without quality scores were contained in the immunoSEQ output, filtering matching that applied to full-length reads could not be performed. Sequences were annotated with PyIR, a Python wrapper for IgBLAST v1.9, and V/J genes and CDR3 were assigned using IMGT germline references. Reads were removed for weak V/J assignments (E-value above 1e-6), missing CDR3, stop codons, out-of-frame junctions, or ambiguous translated residues. V3J clonotypes were defined as sequences sharing an identical inferred V gene, J gene, and CDR3 amino acid sequence. The percentage overlap between two repertoires was calculated by dividing the number of shared unique clonotypes by the size of the smaller repertoire. Richness of each repertoire was evaluated using RTK rarefaction, the Chao1 estimator, and Recon v2.1 estimates of unobserved clonotypes. Generation probabilities were computed with OLGA for all TCRbeta clonotypes obtained by the gDNA method from four donors. This is the immuneACCESS table as TCRdb keeps it, with only in-frame sequences that have V and J called. A part of the clones is gone; compared with another copy, unresolved V genes explain less than half, and the rest is unexplained. The V and J calls and clone size were taken over from that table, and D and trimming were inferred from the DNA. This sample gives approximately 2,200,000 clones in total; 93% of them show up just once. Of the sample, under 2% falls within the top ten clones.

For the CD8 naive samples, CD45RO-negative cells were positively selected for CCR7, yielding a CD45RA+CCR7+ population from which TemRA cells were excluded. Donors were healthy HIV-negative adults with no recently reported acute infections or vaccinations. Every donor was a Caucasian adult living in Nashville, Tennessee, USA. Blood was obtained by leukapheresis, after which PBMCs were separated by Ficoll-Histopaque density gradient centrifugation and cryopreserved in liquid nitrogen vapor phase. Purity and quantity of every magnetically sorted T cell population were checked by analytical flow cytometry. Each sorted fraction had its genomic DNA isolated and then quantified by UV absorbance on a Nanodrop 2000c. This TCR derives from a man younger than 35 in good health. Some clones in this sample may be carry-over from other donors' samples. The sample taken for sequencing was naive CD8+ T cells from PBMCs. What this sample's cell subset or site label stands for: CD45RA+CCR7+.

The sequence in DNA is TGTGCCAGCAGCTCACGGGACAGTAACTACAATGAGCAGTTCTTC. Its coded protein is CASSSRDSNYNEQFF. The chain was built from TRBV7-2 and TRBJ2-1; TRBD1 aligns with 7 central bases. V and J are trimmed by 4 bases and 3 bases, and the gene matches miss 6 bases of the junction. Spanning cysteine to phenylalanine, the CDR3 consists of 15 amino acids. Of the read, only the CDR3 DNA is kept; its 45 bases are in frame from base 1. The germline V gene specifies SGHTA as CDR1 and FQGNSA as CDR2. Supplemented by the reference TRBV7-2 and TRBJ2-1 proteins around the CDR3, the complete variable domain is GAGVSQSPSNKVTEKGKDVELRCDPISGHTALYWYRQSLGQGLEFLIYFQGNSAPDKSGLPSDRFSAERTGGSVSTLTIQRTQQEDSAVYLCASSSRDSNYNEQFFGPGTRLTVL.